This TCR beta chain was found in a study of cytomegalovirus exposure and HLA in healthy donors. Comment on this clone: Its antigen is as yet unknown.

The germline CDR1 and CDR2 sequences are ENHRY and SYGVKD. This CDR3 has 15 amino acids. Deletions cut 3 bases from V and 0 bases from J, with 11 bases between. Study-wide points: Donors were assumed by presence/absence analyses to have roughly uniform sequencing depth.

Primers for the PCR totalled 60 Vbeta and 13 Jbeta. Profiled with immunoSEQ multiplex PCR; TCRdb holds only in-frame clones, not every one. Among under 200,000 clones listed, roughly 80% were seen once. Sequencing was done on a sample of PBMCs. The rearrangement joins TRBV10-3 to TRBJ1-2; D is undetermined. This clonotype was obtained from a man between 40 and 49 years old in good health and CMV-seronegative. The CDR3, as DNA: TGTGCCATCAGTGATGGAGGGTGGGCTAACTATGGCTACACCTTC. It encodes CAISDGGWANYGYTF.